The clone carrying this TCR beta chain has at least ten counts. The antigen remains undetermined. Single TCR cDNA molecules each had their own unique molecular identifier. Using its own MiXCR run on the 5' RACE reads, TCRdb lists one record per CDR3 protein. The sample lists 20,000 to 25,000 distinct CDR3 sequences, about 4.6% occurring once. There are 18 residues in the CDR3. Germline V CDR1 and CDR2: MNHEY, SVGEGT. The germline V and J ends were trimmed by 4 bases and 1 base, with 22 bases remaining between them. Time point given: sample taken at primary tumor resection. The 72 donors had untreated early-stage non-small cell lung cancer. These data originate in a study of spatial heterogeneity in lung cancer. Study summary: In the raw reads, each unique TCR and UMI combination was present more than ten times on average. Study outcomes and limitations: Blood carried ubiquitous expanded tumor TCRs more at resection than follow-up.

Here the sequenced sample was PBMCs, taken at surgery. The chain combines TRBV6-2 or TRBV6-3 with TRBJ2-5; possible D gene TRBD2, 6 bases. This TCR was recovered from a male donor with early-stage non-small cell lung cancer. CDR3 region: CASSFSGDLLTFQETQYF. DNA for the CDR3: TGTGCCAGCAGTTTTTCGGGGGACCTCCTCACTTTCCAAGAGACCCAGTACTTC.